The following is a T cell receptor (beta chain) sequence with its context. V lost 3 bases and J lost 6; bases outside the gene matches: 10. The CDR3 length is 15 residues. Germline V gene data show CDR1 as LGHNA and CDR2 as YNFKEQ. Survey-level TCR beta sequencing used the immunoSEQ assay. The protocol was immunoSEQ multiplex PCR, while the TCRdb copy is restricted to in-frame clones and leaves out a portion. Counted here are about 68,000 clones, just over 90% occurring once; the ten biggest clones make up under 4.5%. The V gene is TRBV4-2, the J gene TRBJ2-7; TRBD2 matches 8 bases. The receptor's source is a man aged 35 to 55 with rheumatoid arthritis. The sequencing sample was made of PBMCs. The CDR3 is CASSHRTSSTGEQYF. In DNA form, the CDR3 reads TGTGCCAGCAGCCACAGGACTAGCTCCACGGGCGAGCAGTACTTC.